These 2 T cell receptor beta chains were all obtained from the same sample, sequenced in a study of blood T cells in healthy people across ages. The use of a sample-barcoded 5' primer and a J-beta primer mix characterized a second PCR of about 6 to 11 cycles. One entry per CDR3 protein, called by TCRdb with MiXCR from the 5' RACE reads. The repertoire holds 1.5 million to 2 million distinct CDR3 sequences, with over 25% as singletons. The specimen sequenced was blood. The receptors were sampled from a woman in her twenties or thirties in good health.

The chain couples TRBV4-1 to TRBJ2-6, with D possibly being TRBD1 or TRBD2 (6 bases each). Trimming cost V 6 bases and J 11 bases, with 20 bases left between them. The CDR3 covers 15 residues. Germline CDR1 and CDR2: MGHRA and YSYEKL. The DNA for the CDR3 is TGCGCCAGCAGAGGCCCGGGGGCCGGAGGAGACGTCCTGACTTTC. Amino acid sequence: CASRGPGAGGDVLTF.

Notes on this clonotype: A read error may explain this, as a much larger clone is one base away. In DNA, the CDR3 is TGCGCCAGCAGCTGGGGACAGGGATTATCCCGGTACGAGCAGTACTTC. Its protein is CASSWGQGLSRYEQYF. The chain is built from TRBV5-1 and TRBJ2-7; 9 nucleotides agree with TRBD1. The junction had 11 bases not matched to a gene; V was cut back by 3 bases and J by 4 bases. CDR1 SGHRS and CDR2 YFSETQ come from the germline V gene. This CDR3 spans 16 amino acids.